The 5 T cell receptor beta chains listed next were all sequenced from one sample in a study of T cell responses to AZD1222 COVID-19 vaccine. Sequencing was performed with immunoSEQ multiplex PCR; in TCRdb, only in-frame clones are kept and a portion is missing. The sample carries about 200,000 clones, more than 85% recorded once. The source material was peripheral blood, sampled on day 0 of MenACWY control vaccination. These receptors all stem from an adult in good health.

In DNA form, the CDR3 reads TGTGCCAGCAGCTTATTATACAGCGATGGGACAGGGGGCCCAGATACGCAGTATTTT. It codes for CASSLLYSDGTGGPDTQYF. The chain uses TRBV5-4 and TRBJ2-3, with 12 bases aligning to TRBD1. The CDR3 consists of 19 residues. Looked up from germline, CDR1 is SGHNT and CDR2 is YYREEE (reference sequence). With 2 bases clipped from V and 4 bases from J, the junction kept 14 bases outside the gene matches.

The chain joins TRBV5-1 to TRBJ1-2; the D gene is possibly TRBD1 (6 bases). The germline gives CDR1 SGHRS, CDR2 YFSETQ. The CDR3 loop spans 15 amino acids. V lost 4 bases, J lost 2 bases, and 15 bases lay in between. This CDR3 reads CASSPDGGPNYGYTF. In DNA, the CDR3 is TGCGCCAGCAGCCCGGACGGGGGGCCCAACTATGGCTACACCTTC.

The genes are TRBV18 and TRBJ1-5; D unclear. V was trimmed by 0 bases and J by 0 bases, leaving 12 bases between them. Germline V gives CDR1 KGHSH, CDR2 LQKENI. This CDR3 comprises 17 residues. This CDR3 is CASSPPNVGYSNQPQHF. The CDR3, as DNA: TGTGCCAGCTCACCACCAAACGTTGGATATAGCAATCAGCCCCAGCATTTT.

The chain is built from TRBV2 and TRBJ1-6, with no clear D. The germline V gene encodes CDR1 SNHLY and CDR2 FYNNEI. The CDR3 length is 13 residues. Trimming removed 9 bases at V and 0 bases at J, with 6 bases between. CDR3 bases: TGTGCCAGTAAGAGCTCCTATAATTCACCCCTCCACTTT. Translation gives CASKSSYNSPLHF.

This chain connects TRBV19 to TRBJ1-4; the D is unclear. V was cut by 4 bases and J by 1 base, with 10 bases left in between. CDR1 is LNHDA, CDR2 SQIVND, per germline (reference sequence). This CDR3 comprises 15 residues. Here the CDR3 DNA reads TGTGCCAGTAGTACGCGGAGGGTAACTAATGAAAAACTGTTTTTT. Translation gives CASSTRRVTNEKLFF.